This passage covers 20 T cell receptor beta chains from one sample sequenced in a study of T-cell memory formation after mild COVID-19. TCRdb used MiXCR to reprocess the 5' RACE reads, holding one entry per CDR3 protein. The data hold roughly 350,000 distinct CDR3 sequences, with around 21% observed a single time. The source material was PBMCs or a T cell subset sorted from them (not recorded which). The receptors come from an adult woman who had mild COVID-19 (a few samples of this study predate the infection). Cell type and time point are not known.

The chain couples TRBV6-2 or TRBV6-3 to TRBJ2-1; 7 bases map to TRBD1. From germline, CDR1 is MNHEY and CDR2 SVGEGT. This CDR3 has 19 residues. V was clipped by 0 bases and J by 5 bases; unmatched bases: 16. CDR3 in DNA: TGTGCCAGCAGTTACTCGGGCCAACCGACAGGGATCATTAACAATGAGCAGTTCTTC. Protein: CASSYSGQPTGIINNEQFF.

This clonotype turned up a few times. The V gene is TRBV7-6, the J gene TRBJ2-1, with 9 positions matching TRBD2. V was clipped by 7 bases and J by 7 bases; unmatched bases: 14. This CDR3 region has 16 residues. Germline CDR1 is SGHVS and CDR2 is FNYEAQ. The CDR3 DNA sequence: TGTGCCAGCACCCAGGGGCCTAGCGGGGTAGATAATGAGCAGTTCTTC. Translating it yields CASTQGPSGVDNEQFF.

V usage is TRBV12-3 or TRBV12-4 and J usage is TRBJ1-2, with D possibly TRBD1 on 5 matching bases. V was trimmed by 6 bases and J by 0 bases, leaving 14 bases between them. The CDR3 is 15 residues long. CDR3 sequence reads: CASSSGYGANYGYTF. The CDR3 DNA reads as TGTGCCAGCAGCTCAGGGTACGGCGCTAACTATGGCTACACCTTC.

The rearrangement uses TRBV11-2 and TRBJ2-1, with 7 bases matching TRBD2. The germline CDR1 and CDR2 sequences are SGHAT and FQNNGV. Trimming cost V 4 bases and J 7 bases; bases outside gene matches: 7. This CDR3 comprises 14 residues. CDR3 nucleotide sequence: TGTGCCAGCAGCTGGGGGACTATAAGGAATGAGCAGTTCTTC. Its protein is CASSWGTIRNEQFF.

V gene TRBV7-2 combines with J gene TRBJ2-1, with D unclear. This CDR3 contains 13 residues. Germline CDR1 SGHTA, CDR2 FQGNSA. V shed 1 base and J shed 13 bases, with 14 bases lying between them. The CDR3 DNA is TGTGCCAGCAGCTTAGACGTTGGAGCCGAACAGTTCTTC. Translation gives CASSLDVGAEQFF.

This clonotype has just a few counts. The CDR3 is CASSFGQAQAFF. The CDR3 DNA reads as TGTGCCAGCAGCTTCGGACAGGCCCAAGCTTTCTTT. The chain links TRBV5-6 to TRBJ1-1; 7 nucleotides agree with TRBD1. The V gene's germline CDR1 is SGHDT and CDR2 YYEEEE. J gave up 9 bases and V 2 bases, and 4 bases lay outside the gene matches. The CDR3 is 12 residues long. The variable domain in full, completed from reference TRBV5-6 and TRBJ1-1, reads DAGVTQSPTHLIKTRGQQVTLRCSPKSGHDTVSWYQQALGQGPQFIFQYYEEEERQRGNFPDRFSGHQFPNYSSELNVNALLLGDSALYLCASSFGQAQAFFGQGTRLTVV.

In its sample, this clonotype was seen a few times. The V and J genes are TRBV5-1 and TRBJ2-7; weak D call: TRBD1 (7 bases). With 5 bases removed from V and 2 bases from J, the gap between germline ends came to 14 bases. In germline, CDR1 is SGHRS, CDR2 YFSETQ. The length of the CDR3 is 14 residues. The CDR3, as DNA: TGCGCCAGCAGTTGGTCAGGGGGGACCTACGAGCAGTACTTC. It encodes CASSWSGGTYEQYF.

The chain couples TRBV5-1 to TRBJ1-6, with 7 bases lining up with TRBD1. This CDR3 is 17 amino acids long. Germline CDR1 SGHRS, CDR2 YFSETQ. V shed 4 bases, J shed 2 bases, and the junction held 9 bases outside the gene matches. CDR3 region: CASSLGNRGTYNSPLHF. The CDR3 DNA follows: TGCGCCAGCAGCCTCGGAAACAGGGGTACCTATAATTCACCCCTCCACTTT.

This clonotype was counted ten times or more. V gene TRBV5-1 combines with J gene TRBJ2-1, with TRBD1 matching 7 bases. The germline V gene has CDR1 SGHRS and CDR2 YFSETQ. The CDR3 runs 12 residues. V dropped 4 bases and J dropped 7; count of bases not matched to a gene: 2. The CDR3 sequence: CASSAQGNEQFF. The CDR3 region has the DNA TGCGCCAGCAGCGCACAGGGGAATGAGCAGTTCTTC.

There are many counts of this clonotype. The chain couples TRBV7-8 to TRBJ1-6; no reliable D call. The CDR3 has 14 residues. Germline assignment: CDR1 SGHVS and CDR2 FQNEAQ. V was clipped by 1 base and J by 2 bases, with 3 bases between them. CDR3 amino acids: CASSLDPYNSPLHF. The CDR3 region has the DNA TGTGCCAGCAGCTTAGACCCCTATAATTCACCCCTCCACTTT.

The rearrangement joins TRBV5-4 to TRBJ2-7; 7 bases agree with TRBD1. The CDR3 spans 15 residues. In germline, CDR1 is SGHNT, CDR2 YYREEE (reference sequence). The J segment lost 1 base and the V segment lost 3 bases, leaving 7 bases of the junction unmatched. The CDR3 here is CASSWTGTVSYEQYF. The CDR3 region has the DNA TGTGCCAGCAGCTGGACCGGGACAGTATCCTACGAGCAGTACTTC.

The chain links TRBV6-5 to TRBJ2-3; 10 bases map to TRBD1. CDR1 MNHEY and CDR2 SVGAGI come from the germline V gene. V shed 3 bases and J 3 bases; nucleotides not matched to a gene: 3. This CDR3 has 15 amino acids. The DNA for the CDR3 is TGTGCCAGCAGTTATCGGGGACAGGGGACAGATACGCAGTATTTT. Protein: CASSYRGQGTDTQYF.

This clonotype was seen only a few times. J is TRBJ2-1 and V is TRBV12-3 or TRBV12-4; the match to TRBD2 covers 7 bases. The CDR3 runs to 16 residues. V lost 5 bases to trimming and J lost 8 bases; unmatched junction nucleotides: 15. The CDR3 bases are TGTGCCAGCAGTCCCGGTTTTAGGACACGGGGGGATGAGCAGTTCTTC. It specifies CASSPGFRTRGDEQFF.

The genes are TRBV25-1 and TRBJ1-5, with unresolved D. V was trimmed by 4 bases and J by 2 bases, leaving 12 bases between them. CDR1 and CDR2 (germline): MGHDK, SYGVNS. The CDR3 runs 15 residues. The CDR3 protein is CASSGVGGGNQPQHF. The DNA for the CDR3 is TGTGCCAGCAGTGGAGTAGGAGGCGGCAATCAGCCCCAGCATTTT.

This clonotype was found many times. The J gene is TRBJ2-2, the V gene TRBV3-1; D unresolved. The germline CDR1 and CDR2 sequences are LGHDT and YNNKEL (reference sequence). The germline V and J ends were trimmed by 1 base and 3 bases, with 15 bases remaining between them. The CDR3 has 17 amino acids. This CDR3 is CASSQVSRGSYTGELFF. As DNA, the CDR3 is TGTGCCAGCAGCCAAGTAAGTCGCGGCAGTTACACCGGGGAGCTGTTTTTT.

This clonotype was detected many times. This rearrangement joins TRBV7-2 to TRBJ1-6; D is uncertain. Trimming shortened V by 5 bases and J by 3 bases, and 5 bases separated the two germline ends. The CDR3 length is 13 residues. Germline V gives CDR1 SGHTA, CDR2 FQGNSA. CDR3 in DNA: TGTGCCAGCAGCCCTCACTATAATTCACCCCTCCACTTT. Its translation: CASSPHYNSPLHF.

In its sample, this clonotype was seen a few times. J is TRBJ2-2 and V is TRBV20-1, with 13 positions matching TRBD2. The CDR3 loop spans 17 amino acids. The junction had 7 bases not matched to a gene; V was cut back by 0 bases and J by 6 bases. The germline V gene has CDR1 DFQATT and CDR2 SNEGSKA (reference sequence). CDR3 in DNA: TGCAGTGCTAGAGATCTGAGACTAGCGGGGGGAGCCGGGGAGCTGTTTTTT. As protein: CSARDLRLAGGAGELFF.

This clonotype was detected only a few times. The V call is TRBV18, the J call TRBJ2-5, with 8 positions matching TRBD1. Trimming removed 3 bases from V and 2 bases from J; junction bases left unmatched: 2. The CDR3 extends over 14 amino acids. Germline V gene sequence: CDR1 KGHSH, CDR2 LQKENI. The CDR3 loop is CASSPWDRQETQYF. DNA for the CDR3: TGTGCCAGCTCACCTTGGGACAGGCAAGAGACCCAGTACTTC.

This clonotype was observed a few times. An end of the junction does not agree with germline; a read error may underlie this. The CDR3 is CASGYAGKETQYF. DNA for the CDR3: TGTGCCAGCGGTTATGCGGGGAAAGAGACCCAGTACTTC. The chain employs TRBV6-5 and TRBJ2-5; tentatively, D is TRBD2 (6 bases). The CDR3 length is 13 residues. The germline CDR1 and CDR2 sequences are MNHEY and SVGAGI.

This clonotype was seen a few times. The CDR3 here is CASSLATSGGASFADTQYF. CDR3 DNA sequence: TGTGCCAGCAGCTTAGCCACTAGCGGGGGGGCCTCTTTCGCAGATACGCAGTATTTT. This chain connects TRBV7-6 to TRBJ2-3; 13 positions agree with TRBD2. CDR3 length equals 19 residues. In germline, CDR1 is SGHVS, CDR2 FNYEAQ. J lost 4 bases, V lost 0 bases, and 10 bases had no gene match.